The sequence of this T cell receptor beta chain was determined in a study of blood T cell repertoires in COVID-19. Symptom resolution, clearance, or two negative PCRs marked donors in Cohort 3 as recovered. This clone was recorded at least ten times. Trimming took 4 bases from V and 0 from J, leaving 10 bases between them. CDR3 length: 15 residues. The V gene's germline CDR1 is LNHDA and CDR2 SQIVND (reference sequence). Method: immunoSEQ multiplex PCR; TCRdb's copy keeps in-frame clones and lacks some. Of 190,000 or so clones in the sample, 80% to 90% are singletons; the top ten hold approximately 8.7%.

The sample consisted of PBMCs or T cells enriched from blood (not recorded which). The TCR sequence derives from a man in his forties or fifties who had recovered from COVID-19. The rearrangement links TRBV19 to TRBJ1-5; D gene unclear. The CDR3 DNA sequence: TGTGCCAGTAGTACCTACAGCAATAGCAATCAGCCCCAGCATTTT. It is translated as CASSTYSNSNQPQHF.